The source of this TCR beta chain is a study of blood T cell repertoires in COVID-19. In the authors' workflow: By means of reference gene primer amplification, nucleated cell counts were estimated. Libraries were prepared by immunoSEQ multiplex PCR; TCRdb keeps only in-frame clonotypes and omits some of them. V, J and clone size derive from that table, while D and trimming were established from the DNA sequence. The sample carries around 290,000 clones, 87% recorded once. V lost 1 base to trimming and J lost 9 bases, with 16 bases between them. In germline, CDR1 is MDHEN, CDR2 SYDVKM. This CDR3 spans 15 amino acids.

The chain uses TRBV28 and TRBJ2-1; D not resolved. The receptor was isolated from a woman aged 50 to 60 who had recovered from COVID-19. Source material: peripheral blood. The CDR3 loop is CASSLLSGGLGEQFF. The DNA for the CDR3 is TGTGCCAGCAGTTTATTATCTGGCGGATTAGGTGAGCAGTTCTTC.